This TCR beta chain was sequenced in a study of human T cells and chemical hapten exposure. TCRdb fed the RACE reads into MiXCR, producing one record per CDR3 protein. Of 99,000 or so distinct CDR3 sequences in the sample, under 35% were seen once. This clonotype was seen a few times. What it recognizes is unknown. Notes on the study in general: Expanded TCRs created a significantly greater count of big CDR3 similarity clusters than controls did. More PT1 expanded TCRs went with higher patch test scores.

CDR1 KGHSH and CDR2 LQKENI come from the germline V gene. The V and J ends lost 0 bases and 10 bases, in that order; junction bases with no gene match: 8. This CDR3 contains 15 residues. Time point given: patch test 3, about 24 weeks after DPC sensitization. Treatment reported: therapeutic diphenylcyclopropenone sensitization with weekly scalp DPC. Sequences were derived from whole blood, sampled in connection with sensitization to the hapten diphenylcyclopropenone (DPC). J is TRBJ1-1 and V is TRBV18; TRBD1 matches at 10 bases. The source of this sequence is a middle-aged man with alopecia areata. Some clones in this sample may be carry-over from other donors' samples. The CDR3: CASSPPTGQGKGAFF. As DNA, the CDR3 is TGTGCCAGCTCACCACCAACGGGACAGGGGAAGGGAGCTTTCTTT.